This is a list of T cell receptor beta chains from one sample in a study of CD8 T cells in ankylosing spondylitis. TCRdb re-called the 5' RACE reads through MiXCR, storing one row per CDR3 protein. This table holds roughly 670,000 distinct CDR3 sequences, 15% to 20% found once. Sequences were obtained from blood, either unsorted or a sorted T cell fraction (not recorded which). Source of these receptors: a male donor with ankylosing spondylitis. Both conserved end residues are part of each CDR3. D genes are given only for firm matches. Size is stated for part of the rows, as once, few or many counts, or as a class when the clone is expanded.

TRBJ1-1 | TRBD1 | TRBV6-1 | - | TGTGCCAGCAGAGATACCGGGACAGGGGGACTGAACACTGAAGCTTTCTTT | CASRDTGTGGLNTEAFF
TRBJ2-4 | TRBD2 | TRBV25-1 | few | TGTGCCAGCAGTGAATTGAGAGCGGGAGGCAAAAACATTCAGTACTTC | CASSELRAGGKNIQYF
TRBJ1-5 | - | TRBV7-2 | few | TGTGCCAGCAGCTTCTCCTGGAGGGGGAATCAGCCCCAGCATTTT | CASSFSWRGNQPQHF
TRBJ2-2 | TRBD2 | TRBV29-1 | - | TGCAGCGTTGCGGGGGGGCTAACCGGGGAGCTGTTTTTT | CSVAGGLTGELFF
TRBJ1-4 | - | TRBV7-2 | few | TGTGCCAGCAGCTTATTCGGAGGAGATGAAAAACTGTTTTTT | CASSLFGGDEKLFF
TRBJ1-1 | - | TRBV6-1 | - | TGTGCCAGCCCACCCGACGGAAGTCATGAAGCTTTCTTT | CASPPDGSHEAFF
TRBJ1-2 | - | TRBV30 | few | TGTGCCTGGAGTGTACTGGGGAACACAGGCTATGGCTACACCTTC | CAWSVLGNTGYGYTF
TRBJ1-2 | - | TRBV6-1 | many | TGTGCCAGCAGCCTCCGACAGGAACTACTCATTTATGGCTACACCTTC | CASSLRQELLIYGYTF
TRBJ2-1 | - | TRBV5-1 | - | TGCGCCAGCAGCTGGACTACCAGCTCCTACAATGAGCAGTTCTTC | CASSWTTSSYNEQFF
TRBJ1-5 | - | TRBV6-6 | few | TGTGCCAGCAGTATCGAACCCCAGCATTTT | CASSIEPQHF
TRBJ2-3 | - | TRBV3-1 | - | TGTGCCAGCAGCCAATGGGTAGGGGAAGACTTCGGTACGCAGTATTTT | CASSQWVGEDFGTQYF
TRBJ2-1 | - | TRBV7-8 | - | TGTGCCAGCAGCTTAAAGGGCGGCTTGCCCTACAATGAGCAGTTCTTC | CASSLKGGLPYNEQFF
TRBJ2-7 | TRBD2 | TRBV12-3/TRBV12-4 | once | TGTGCCAGCAAAACCTCCGGGAGGGCCTCCTACGAGCAGTACTTC | CASKTSGRASYEQYF
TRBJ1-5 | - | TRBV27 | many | TGTGCCAGCAGCTTGACAGCGAATCAGCCCCAGCATTTT | CASSLTANQPQHF
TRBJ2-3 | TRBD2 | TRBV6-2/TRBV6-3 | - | TGTGCCAGCAGTTACTTCCTCGCGGGGGACTTAAGCACAGATACGCAGTATTTT | CASSYFLAGDLSTDTQYF
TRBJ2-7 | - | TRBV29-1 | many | TGCAGCGTTGAGCTGTCTCGGATCCCGTACTTC | CSVELSRIPYF
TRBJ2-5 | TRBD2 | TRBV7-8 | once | TGTGCCAGCAGCTTAGGACTAGCGGGAAGGGTTGAGGAGACCCAGTACTTC | CASSLGLAGRVEETQYF
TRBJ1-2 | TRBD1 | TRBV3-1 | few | TGTGCCAGCAGCCGGGACAGCCGCGGGAACTATGGCTACACCTTC | CASSRDSRGNYGYTF
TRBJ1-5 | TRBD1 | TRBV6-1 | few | TGTGCCAGCAGCCAGACAGGGTTAGGCAATCAGCCCCAGCATTTT | CASSQTGLGNQPQHF
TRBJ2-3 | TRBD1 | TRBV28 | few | TGTGCCAGCAGTGGGACAGGGCCGGGCACAGATACGCAGTATTTT | CASSGTGPGTDTQYF
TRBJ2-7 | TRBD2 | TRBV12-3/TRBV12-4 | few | TGTGCCAGCAGCCATCACTATAGCGGGACGAGCTCCTACGAGCAGTACTTC | CASSHHYSGTSSYEQYF
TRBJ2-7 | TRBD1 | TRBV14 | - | TGTGCCAGCAGCCACAGGACAGGGCTCTACGAGCAGTACTTC | CASSHRTGLYEQYF
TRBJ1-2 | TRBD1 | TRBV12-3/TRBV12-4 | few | TGTGCCAGCATGAACAGGGGCTACGGTCGCTACACCTTC | CASMNRGYGRYTF
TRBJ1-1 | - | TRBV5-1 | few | TGCGCCAGCAGCGGGGGGGGCAAAGGCACTGAAGCTTTCTTT | CASSGGGKGTEAFF
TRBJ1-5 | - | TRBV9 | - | TGTGCCAGCAAGGGGCAAGAACATCAGCCCCAGCATTTT | CASKGQEHQPQHF
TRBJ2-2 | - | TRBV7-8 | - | TGTGCCAGCAGCCCTCTGTACACCGGGGAGCTGTTTTTT | CASSPLYTGELFF
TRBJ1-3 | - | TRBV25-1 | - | TGTGCCATACCGGACCTTCGCCCGACCTCTGGAAACACCATATATTTT | CAIPDLRPTSGNTIYF
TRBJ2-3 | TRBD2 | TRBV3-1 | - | TGTGCCAGCAGCCAAGGTAGCGGGCCCACGACGCAGTATTTT | CASSQGSGPTTQYF
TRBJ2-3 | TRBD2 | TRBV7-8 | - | TGTGCCAGCAGCTTAAACTTGCGGGGGGGTGATACGCAGTATTTT | CASSLNLRGGDTQYF
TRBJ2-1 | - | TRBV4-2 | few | TGTGCCAGCACCCCCAGCTTAGCGGATATCTACAATGAGCAGTTCTTC | CASTPSLADIYNEQFF
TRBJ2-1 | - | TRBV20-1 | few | TGCAGTGCTAGTTTGATAGCGGATAGTTTTGAGCGGGCCTACAATGAGCAGTTCTTC | CSASLIADSFERAYNEQFF
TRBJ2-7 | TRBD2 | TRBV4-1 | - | TGCGCCAGCAGCCAAGGTAGCGGGTCCTCTCAATACGAGCAGTACTTC | CASSQGSGSSQYEQYF
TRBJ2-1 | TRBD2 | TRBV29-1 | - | TGCAGCGTCCCCAGGGGGGGGCTAGCGGGAGGCCTGACCTACAATGAGCAGTTCTTC | CSVPRGGLAGGLTYNEQFF
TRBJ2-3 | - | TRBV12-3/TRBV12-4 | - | TGTGCCAGCAGTCCGATTGGGGCTAGGGCGCAGTATTTT | CASSPIGARAQYF
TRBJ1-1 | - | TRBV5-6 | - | TGTGCCAGCAGCTTGGTGGTAGGAACAGGTGTCACTGAAGCTTTCTTT | CASSLVVGTGVTEAFF
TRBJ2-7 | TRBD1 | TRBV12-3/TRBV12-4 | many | TGTGCCAGCGGCGTCGGACAGGGGGACTACGAGCAGTACTTC | CASGVGQGDYEQYF
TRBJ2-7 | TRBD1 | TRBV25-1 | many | TGTGCCAGCAGTGAAGCCGGGACAGGGATGCACGAGCAGTACTTC | CASSEAGTGMHEQYF
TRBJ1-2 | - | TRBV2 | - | TGTGCCAGCAGTGCCTCCGGGACAATCTATGGCTACACCTTC | CASSASGTIYGYTF
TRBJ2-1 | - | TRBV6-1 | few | TGTGCCAGCAGTGAATGGCAGGACAGTGAGGACAATGAGCAGTTCTTC | CASSEWQDSEDNEQFF
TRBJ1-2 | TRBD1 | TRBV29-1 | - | TGCAGCGTCGGACAGGACCGGGGCTACACCTTC | CSVGQDRGYTF
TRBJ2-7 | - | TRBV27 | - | TGTGCCAGCAGTTTATCGATAGGGGACGCCGCCAGCTACGAGCAGTACTTC | CASSLSIGDAASYEQYF
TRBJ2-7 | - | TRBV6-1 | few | TGTGCCAGCAGATCGACAGCGGATTCCTACGAGCAGTACTTC | CASRSTADSYEQYF
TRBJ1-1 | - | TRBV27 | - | TGTGCCAGCTTTGGAGGAGTGACAGTGAACACTGAAGCTTTCTTT | CASFGGVTVNTEAFF
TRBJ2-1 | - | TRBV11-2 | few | TGTGCCAGCAGCTTTTGGGAGAGTAGGAATGAGCAGTTCTTC | CASSFWESRNEQFF
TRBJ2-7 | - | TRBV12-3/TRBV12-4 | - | TGTGCCAGCAGTCGAACGGACGGCAGGGGCAAATACGAGCAGTACTTC | CASSRTDGRGKYEQYF
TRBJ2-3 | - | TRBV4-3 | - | TGCGCCAGCAGCCAAGTAATGGGGGTTGCGGCAGATACGCAGTATTTT | CASSQVMGVAADTQYF
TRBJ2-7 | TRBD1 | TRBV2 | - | TGTGCCAGCAGTGAACGTTCCCCCGGACAGGGAACGTACGAGCAGTACTTC | CASSERSPGQGTYEQYF
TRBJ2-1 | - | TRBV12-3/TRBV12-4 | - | TGTGCCAGCAGGTCCTCGGGGCGGGCGAGCAATGAGCAGTTCTTC | CASRSSGRASNEQFF
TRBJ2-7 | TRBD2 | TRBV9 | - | TGTGCCAGCAGCGTGGGAGCGGGAGCCACCTACGAGCAGTACTTC | CASSVGAGATYEQYF
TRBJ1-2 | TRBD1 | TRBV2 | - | TGTGCCATCACCGGGACAGGGCCCTACTACTATGGCTACACCTTC | CAITGTGPYYYGYTF
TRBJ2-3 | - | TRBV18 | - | TGTGCCAGCTCACCTTCGGCTTCTCCCGTCACAGATACGCAGTATTTT | CASSPSASPVTDTQYF
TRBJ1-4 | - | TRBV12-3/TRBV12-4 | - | TGTGCCAGCAGACAGGGAGGGAATGAAAAACTGTTTTTT | CASRQGGNEKLFF
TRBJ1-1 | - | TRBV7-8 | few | TGTGCCAGCAGCAGGGGACGGGCGAACACTGAAGCTTTCTTT | CASSRGRANTEAFF
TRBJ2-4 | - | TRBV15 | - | TGTGCCACCAGCAGAGCAATGGGGCTGGGGGCCAAAAACATTCAGTACTTC | CATSRAMGLGAKNIQYF
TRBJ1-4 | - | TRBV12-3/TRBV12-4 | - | TGTGCCAGCAGCATCTCGGGAGGGCGGCTGTTTTTT | CASSISGGRLFF
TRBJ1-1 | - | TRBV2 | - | TGTGCCAGCAGTGAAGCGCCCTGGGGCACTGAAGCTTTCTTT | CASSEAPWGTEAFF
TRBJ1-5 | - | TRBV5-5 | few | TGTGCCAGCAGTTTCGGGGCTGGCAATCAGCCCCAGCATTTT | CASSFGAGNQPQHF
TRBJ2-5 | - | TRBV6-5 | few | TGTGCCAGCAGCTACACAGGGTACCAAGAGACCCAGTACTTC | CASSYTGYQETQYF
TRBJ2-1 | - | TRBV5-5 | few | TGTGCCAGCAGCTTTGACAGAGGTAATGAGCAGTTCTTC | CASSFDRGNEQFF
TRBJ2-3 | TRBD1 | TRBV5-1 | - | TGCGCCAGCAGCTTGGACGGGACAGGACTCACAGATACGCAGTATTTT | CASSLDGTGLTDTQYF